The 14 T cell receptor beta chains listed next were all sequenced from one sample in a study of OX40 agonist ivuxolimab in advanced cancers. TCRdb's table, derived via immunoSEQ multiplex PCR, lists solely in-frame clones and lacks some. The data hold about 37,000 clones, with about 88% observed a single time. The specimen was CD4+ or CD8+ T cells sorted from blood, collected in a trial of the OX40 agonist ivuxolimab. The receptor set was obtained from an adult with an advanced solid tumor such as melanoma, head and neck, liver or kidney cancer.

This clone was found once. The same CDR3 can be traced to other DNA sequences in this sample. V gene TRBV19 combines with J gene TRBJ2-7, with a weak D call TRBD1 (6 bases). Germline lookup yields CDR1 LNHDA and CDR2 SQIVND (reference sequence). The CDR3 has 13 amino acids. Trimming cost V 8 bases and J 0 bases, with 11 bases left between them. CDR3 in amino acids: CASGPDSSYEQYF. Here the CDR3 DNA reads TGTGCCAGTGGTCCGGACAGCTCCTACGAGCAGTACTTC.

The CDR3 nucleotides read TGTGCCTGGAGCATTCCGGGACTAGTGGCGTCAGATACGCAGTATTTT. Amino acids: CAWSIPGLVASDTQYF. The V gene is TRBV30, the J gene TRBJ2-3; 8 nucleotides match TRBD2. CDR1 and CDR2 from the germline V gene are GTSNPN and SVGIG (reference sequence). This CDR3 spans 16 amino acids. After removal of 3 bases from V and 4 bases from J, the junction contained 12 bases not matched to a gene.

CDR3 DNA sequence: TGTGCCAGCAGCTCACTAGCGGGGGAGGAGACCCAGTACTTC. Its translation is CASSSLAGEETQYF. The chain uses TRBV27 and TRBJ2-5; 11 bases map to TRBD2. CDR3 length: 14 residues. Germline CDR1 MNHEY, CDR2 SMNVEV (reference sequence). The junction had 5 bases not matched to a gene; V was cut back by 6 bases and J by 5 bases.

The rearrangement links TRBV7-8 to TRBJ2-3, with 7 bases lining up with TRBD2. After removal of 5 bases from V and 8 bases from J, the junction contained 13 bases not matched to a gene. The CDR3 totals 15 residues. Looked up from germline, CDR1 is SGHVS and CDR2 is FQNEAQ. Written as DNA, the CDR3 is TGTGCCAGCAGCGCGCCCGGGACTACTTACGGTACGCAGTATTTT. This translates into CASSAPGTTYGTQYF. The full variable domain, rest sourced from reference TRBV7-8 and TRBJ2-3, is GAGVSQSPRYKVAKRGQDVALRCDPISGHVSLFWYQQALGQGPEFLTYFQNEAQLDKSGLPSDRFFAERPEGSVSTLKIQRTQQEDSAVYLCASSAPGTTYGTQYFGPGTRLTVL.

This clone has a single count. The chain employs TRBV27 and TRBJ2-3; D uncertain. CDR1 is MNHEY and CDR2 is SMNVEV in the germline V gene (reference sequence). V lost 2 bases and J lost 0, with 6 bases in between. The CDR3 sequence is 14 residues long. The CDR3 loop reads CASSLGESTDTQYF. The CDR3 nucleotides read TGTGCCAGCAGTTTAGGCGAGAGCACAGATACGCAGTATTTT.

The chain recombines TRBV5-1 with TRBJ1-1; 9 nucleotides match TRBD1. Trimming removed 4 bases from V and 5 bases from J; junction bases left unmatched: 9. The CDR3 contains 15 residues. From germline, CDR1 is SGHRS and CDR2 YFSETQ. In DNA, the CDR3 is TGCGCCAGCAGCACGACCCGGGACAGGGCGACTGAAGCTTTCTTT. Protein: CASSTTRDRATEAFF.

The chain recombines TRBV4-3 with TRBJ1-1; the D is unclear. This CDR3 spans 13 amino acids. The germline V gene encodes CDR1 LGHNA and CDR2 YSLEER. Trimming removed 5 bases at V and 1 base at J, with 8 bases between. In DNA, the CDR3 is TGCGCCAGCAGCTACTCCCAGAACACTGAAGCTTTCTTT. Translating it yields CASSYSQNTEAFF.

The V call is TRBV5-8, the J call TRBJ2-7; the D gene is possibly TRBD1 (6 bases). The CDR3 loop spans 14 amino acids. CDR1 and CDR2 (germline): SGHTS, YDEGEE. The V gene lost 2 bases and the J gene lost 2 bases, with 11 bases spanning the gap. The CDR3 region is CASSFNRAPYEQYF. CDR3 coding DNA: TGTGCCAGCAGCTTCAACAGGGCCCCCTACGAGCAGTACTTC. The full variable domain, completed using reference TRBV5-8 and TRBJ2-7, is EAGVTQSPTHLIKTRGQQATLRCSPISGHTSVYWYQQALGLGLQFLLWYDEGEERNRGNFPPRFSGRQFPNYSSELNVNALELEDSALYLCASSFNRAPYEQYFGPGTRLTVT.

The V call is TRBV19, the J call TRBJ1-1, with 8 bases matching TRBD1. V shed 3 bases, J shed 2 bases, and the junction held 5 bases outside the gene matches. Germline CDR1 reads LNHDA; CDR2 reads SQIVND (reference sequence). The CDR3 extends over 15 amino acids. Written as DNA, the CDR3 is TGTGCCAGTAGTATTCTGGCAGGGGGCAACACTGAAGCTTTCTTT. Amino acid sequence: CASSILAGGNTEAFF.

The chain combines TRBV5-6 with TRBJ2-3; no definite D call. CDR3 length: 16 amino acids. The V and J ends lost 1 base and 1 base respectively, with 13 bases between them. Germline V gene sequence: CDR1 SGHDT, CDR2 YYEEEE. The CDR3 DNA reads TGTGCCAGCAGCTTGATCGCATCTTATCGCACAGATACGCAGTATTTT. Translated, it gives CASSLIASYRTDTQYF. The full variable domain, in which reference TRBV5-6 and TRBJ2-3 provide the parts outside the CDR3, is DAGVTQSPTHLIKTRGQQVTLRCSPKSGHDTVSWYQQALGQGPQFIFQYYEEEERQRGNFPDRFSGHQFPNYSSELNVNALLLGDSALYLCASSLIASYRTDTQYFGPGTRLTVL.

The chain carries TRBV4-3 and TRBJ2-1; 13 nucleotides align to TRBD2. The germline CDR1 and CDR2 sequences are LGHNA and YSLEER. The CDR3 length is 18 residues. Trimming at V came to 0 bases and at J to 5 bases, leaving 7 bases not matched to a gene. The DNA of the CDR3 is TGCGCCAGCAGCCAAGATCGGGCACTAGCGGGGGGGAACAATGAGCAGTTCTTC. Translated: CASSQDRALAGGNNEQFF.

The chain has TRBV4-1 and TRBJ1-2; tentative D call: TRBD1 (5 bases). This CDR3 contains 14 residues. V lost 1 base and J 6 bases, leaving 12 bases between the germline ends. CDR1 is MGHRA and CDR2 is YSYEKL in the germline V gene. CDR3 coding DNA: TGCGCCAGCAGCCAAGTTAGCAGGGCGGATGGCTACACCTTC. Translating gives CASSQVSRADGYTF.

This rearrangement joins TRBV7-8 to TRBJ2-5, with D perhaps matching TRBD2 (5 bases). Germline V CDR1 and CDR2: SGHVS, FQNEAQ. V gave up 2 bases and J gave up 4 bases, with 20 bases separating them. This CDR3 has 17 amino acids. The CDR3 DNA sequence: TGTGCCAGCAGCTTACGGGCCCAGGCCGGCGCGGGAGAGACCCAGTACTTC. Amino acid sequence: CASSLRAQAGAGETQYF.

Concerning this clone: At one end the junction does not follow the germline gene, possibly because of a read error. This chain connects TRBV7-6 to TRBJ1-5; 7 positions match TRBD1. This CDR3 has 14 residues. CDR1 and CDR2 (germline): SGHVS, FNYEAQ. CDR3 DNA sequence: TGTGCCAGCAGCCTAGCGGACAGGAATCAGCCCCAGCATTTT. This codes for CASSLADRNQPQHF.